This TCR beta chain was retrieved from a study of T cell responses to AZD1222 COVID-19 vaccine. Sequencing was performed with immunoSEQ multiplex PCR; in TCRdb, only in-frame clones are kept and a portion is missing. The data contain about 130,000 clones, approximately 91% of them seen just once; the ten biggest clones take up more than 1%. Notes on the study in general: Only after the peak T cell response were repertoires sampled.

As for this clone: What it recognizes is unknown.

Trimming took off 10 bases at V and 0 bases at J, with 7 bases between the two ends. Germline V gene data show CDR1 as MDHEN and CDR2 as SYDVKM. This CDR3 has 12 amino acids. Sequencing used peripheral blood, obtained 28 days after the second AZD1222 dose. V gene TRBV28 combines with J gene TRBJ1-3; D might be TRBD1 (6 bases). This clonotype originated in an adult who received the AZD1222 COVID-19 vaccine. The CDR3 region is CATRGSGNTIYF. CDR3 nucleotide sequence: TGTGCCACCAGGGGCTCTGGAAACACCATATATTTT.